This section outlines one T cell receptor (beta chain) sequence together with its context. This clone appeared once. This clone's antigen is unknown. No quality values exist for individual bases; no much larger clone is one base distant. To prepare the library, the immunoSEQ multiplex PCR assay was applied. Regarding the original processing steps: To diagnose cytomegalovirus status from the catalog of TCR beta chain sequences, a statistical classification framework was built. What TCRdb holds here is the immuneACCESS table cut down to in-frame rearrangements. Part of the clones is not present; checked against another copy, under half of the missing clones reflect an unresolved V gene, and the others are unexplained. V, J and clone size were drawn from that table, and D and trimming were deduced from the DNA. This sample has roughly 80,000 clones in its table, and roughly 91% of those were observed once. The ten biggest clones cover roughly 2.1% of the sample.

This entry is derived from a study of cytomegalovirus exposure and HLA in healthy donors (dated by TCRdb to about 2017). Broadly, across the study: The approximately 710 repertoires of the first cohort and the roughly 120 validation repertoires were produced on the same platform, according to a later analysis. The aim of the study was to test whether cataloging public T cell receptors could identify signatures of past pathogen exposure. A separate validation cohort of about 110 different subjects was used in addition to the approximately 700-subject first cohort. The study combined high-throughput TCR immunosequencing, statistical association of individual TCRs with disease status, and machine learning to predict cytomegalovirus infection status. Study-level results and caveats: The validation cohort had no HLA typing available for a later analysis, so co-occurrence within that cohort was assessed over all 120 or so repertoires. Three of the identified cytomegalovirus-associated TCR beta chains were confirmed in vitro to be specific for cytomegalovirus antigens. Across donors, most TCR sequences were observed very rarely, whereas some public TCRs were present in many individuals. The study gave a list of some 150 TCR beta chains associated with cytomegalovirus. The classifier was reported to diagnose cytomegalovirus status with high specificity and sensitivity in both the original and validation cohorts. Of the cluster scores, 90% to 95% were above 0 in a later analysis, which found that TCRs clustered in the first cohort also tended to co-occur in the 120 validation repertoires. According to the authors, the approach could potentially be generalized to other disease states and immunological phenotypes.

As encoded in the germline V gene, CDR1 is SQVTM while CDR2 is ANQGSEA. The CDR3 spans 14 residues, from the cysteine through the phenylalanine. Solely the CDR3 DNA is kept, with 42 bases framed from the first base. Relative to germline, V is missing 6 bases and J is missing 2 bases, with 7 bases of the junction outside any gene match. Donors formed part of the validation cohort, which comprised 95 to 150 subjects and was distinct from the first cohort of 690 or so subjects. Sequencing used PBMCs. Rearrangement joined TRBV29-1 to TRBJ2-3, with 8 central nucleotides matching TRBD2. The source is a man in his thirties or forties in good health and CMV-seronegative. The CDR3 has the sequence CSVGVAGPTDTQYF. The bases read TGCAGCGTGGGTGTAGCGGGGCCCACAGATACGCAGTATTTT.